This entry concerns a single TCR beta chain. The sample is drawn from a study of CD4+ T cells in melanoma. The repertoire was sequenced with immunoSEQ multiplex PCR; TCRdb's copy has only in-frame clones and lacks some. The sample lists roughly 4,400 clones; more than 50% were seen once. Per germline, CDR1 SNHLY and CDR2 FYNNEI. V gave up 3 bases and J gave up 7 bases; unmatched junction bases: 4. The CDR3 covers 14 residues. The V and J genes are TRBV2 and TRBJ1-4, with 8 bases aligning to TRBD1. The sequence was collected from a human donor with melanoma. The sequenced sample was cells from a culture (not recorded whether cultured in vitro). DNA for the CDR3: TGTGCCAGCAGTGAGGACAGGGTCTTTGAAAAACTGTTTTTT. It yields the protein CASSEDRVFEKLFF.